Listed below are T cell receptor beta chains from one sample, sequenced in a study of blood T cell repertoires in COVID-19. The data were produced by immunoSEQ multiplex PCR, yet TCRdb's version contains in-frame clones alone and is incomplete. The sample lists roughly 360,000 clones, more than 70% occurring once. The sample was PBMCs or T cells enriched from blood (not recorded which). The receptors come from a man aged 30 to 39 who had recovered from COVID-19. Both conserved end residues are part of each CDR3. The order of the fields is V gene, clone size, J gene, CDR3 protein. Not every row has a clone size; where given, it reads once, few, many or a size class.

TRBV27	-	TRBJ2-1	CASRPPWANEQFF
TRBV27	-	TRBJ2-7	CASSSGTGVEQYF
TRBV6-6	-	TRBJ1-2	CASSYPTEGEYGYTF
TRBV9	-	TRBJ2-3	CASSAEAHTQYF
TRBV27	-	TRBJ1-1	CASSLIPHLNTEAFF
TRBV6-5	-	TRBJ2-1	CASRLPDNEQFF
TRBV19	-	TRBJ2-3	CASSTSGRDRVGFSTDTQYF
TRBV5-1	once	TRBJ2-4	CASSYGGTAKNIQYF
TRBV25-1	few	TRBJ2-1	CASEIPGTGAHNEQFF
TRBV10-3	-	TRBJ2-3	CAISPSSLAGATDTQYF
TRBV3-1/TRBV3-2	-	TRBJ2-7	CASSQVLLLKGGSGEQYF
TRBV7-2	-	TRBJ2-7	CASSYAEGGEQYF
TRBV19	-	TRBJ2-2	CASRRQGASNTGELFF
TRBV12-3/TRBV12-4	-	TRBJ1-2	CASSFGQSGYTF
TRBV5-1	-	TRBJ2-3	CASSLGTSVLLPTDTQYF
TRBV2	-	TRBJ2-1	CASSESQMRVSNEQFF
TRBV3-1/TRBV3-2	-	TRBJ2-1	CASSHYGLAGEYNEQFF
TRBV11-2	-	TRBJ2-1	CASSLDWGRYNEQFF
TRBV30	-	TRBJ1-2	CARRQGAGYYGYTF
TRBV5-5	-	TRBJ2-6	CASRVGTGGDPGANVLTF
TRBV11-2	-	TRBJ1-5	CASSENRVGQPQHF
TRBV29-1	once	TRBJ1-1	CSVDLPGTQGAFF
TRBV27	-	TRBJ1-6	CASSLSGSSYNSPLHF
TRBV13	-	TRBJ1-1	CASSLIGETEAFF
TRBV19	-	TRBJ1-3	CASSKDLSSGNTIYF
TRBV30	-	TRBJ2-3	CAWSPLGTSGGSTDTQYF
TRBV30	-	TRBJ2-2	CAWSAGLAGGLELFF
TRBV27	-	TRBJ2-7	CASLPWGGASYEQYF
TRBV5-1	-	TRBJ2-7	CASRGGPHEQYF
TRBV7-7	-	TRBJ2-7	CASSSTTGLGEQYF
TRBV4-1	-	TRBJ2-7	CASSQMDRVGYEQYF
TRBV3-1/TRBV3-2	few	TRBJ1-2	CASSPRTGGFYGYTF
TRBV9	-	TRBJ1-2	CASSESFGSTGTSYGYTF
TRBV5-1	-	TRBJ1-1	CASTEGGVNTEAFF
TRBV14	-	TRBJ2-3	CASSQEAGAGDTQYF
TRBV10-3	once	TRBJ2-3	CAATSGGITDTQYF
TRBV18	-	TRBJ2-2	CASSQSRAGELFF
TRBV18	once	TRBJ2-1	CASSPLLSSYNEQFF
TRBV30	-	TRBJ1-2	CAWEYQGNGYTF
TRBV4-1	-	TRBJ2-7	CASSPQEGVNEQYF
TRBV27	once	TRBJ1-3	CASSSRGASDHSGNTIYF
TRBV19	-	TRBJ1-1	CASSPQGVLGAFF
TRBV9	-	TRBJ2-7	CASSVASQPGRYEQYF